The 11 T cell receptor beta chains given below trace back to one sample, sequenced in a study of blood T cells in healthy people across ages (dated by TCRdb to between 2014 and 2017). Library generation was performed with 5' RACE. TCRdb lists the instrument as Illumina HiSeq 2500. A second about 7 to 12 cycle PCR used a sample-barcoded 5' primer and a J-beta primer mix. The public reads were quality trimmed at Q25 with fastp and then assembled into clones with MiXCR by TCRdb, keeping productive beta chains. Rows merge per CDR3 protein into single entries with the most common DNA and genes. The sample table holds 550,000 to 700,000 distinct CDR3 sequences, of which 25% to 30% were seen once. The biggest ten clones account for under 20% of the sample. The sequenced sample was blood. The receptor set was obtained from a woman in her seventies in good health.

The chain's CDR3 is CASSGGVGTSTDTQYF. The CDR3 DNA follows: TGTGCCAGCAGCGGGGGGGTCGGGACCAGCACAGATACGCAGTATTTT. The chain couples TRBV9 to TRBJ2-3; TRBD2 might be the D (6 bases). The V gene's germline CDR1 is SGDLS and CDR2 YYNGEE. V gave up 3 bases and J gave up 0 bases, with 14 bases separating them. The CDR3 loop spans 16 amino acids.

V and J are TRBV10-3 and TRBJ1-2, with D perhaps TRBD1 (6 bases). The V gene's germline CDR1 is ENHRY and CDR2 SYGVKD. CDR3 length: 12 amino acids. The germline V and J ends were trimmed by 0 bases and 9 bases, with 8 bases remaining between them. CDR3 region: CAISESGQRYTF. The CDR3 DNA reads TGTGCCATCAGTGAGTCGGGACAACGCTACACCTTC.

The chain combines TRBV7-9 with TRBJ1-2; a weak D match, TRBD1 (5 bases). V gave up 4 bases and J gave up 6 bases, with 12 bases separating them. This CDR3 has 13 residues. The germline V gene encodes CDR1 SEHNR and CDR2 FQNEAQ (reference sequence). The CDR3 loop reads CASSSGGTNGYTF. Written as DNA, the CDR3 is TGTGCCAGCAGCTCAGGAGGGACTAATGGCTACACCTTC.

As for this clonotype: The junction departs from the called germline gene at one end, perhaps through a read error. The chain recombines TRBV3-1 with TRBJ2-7, with 9 bases lining up with TRBD2. CDR3 length: 12 residues. Germline V gives CDR1 LGHDT, CDR2 YNNKEL (reference sequence). This CDR3 is CASSQGGGAEFF. CDR3 bases: TGTGCCAGCAGCCAAGGCGGGGGGGCGGAGTTCTTC.

In this sample, this clonotype turned up a few times. This CDR3 reads CASSLNRDRGDTQYF. The DNA of the CDR3 is TGCGCCAGCAGCTTAAACCGGGACAGGGGAGATACGCAGTATTTT. V is TRBV5-1 and J is TRBJ2-3; the match to TRBD1 covers 10 bases. The CDR3 has 15 amino acids. Germline V gene data show CDR1 as SGHRS and CDR2 as YFSETQ. The J segment lost 5 bases and the V segment lost 2 bases, leaving 5 bases of the junction unmatched.

Of note for this clonotype: A much larger clone differs by one base, so this may be a read error. This chain uses TRBV11-2 with TRBJ2-3, with 12 bases fitting TRBD2. The CDR3 contains 19 residues. Per the germline V gene, CDR1 is SGHAT and CDR2 is FQNNGV. Trimming at V came to 3 bases and at J to 7 bases, leaving 17 bases not matched to a gene. The CDR3: CASSFLAGGPFPMTHTQYF. The CDR3 region has the DNA TGTGCCAGCAGCTTTCTAGCGGGGGGGCCTTTTCCTATGACACATACGCAGTATTTT.

This clonotype showed up many times. The chain combines TRBV6-2 or TRBV6-3 with TRBJ1-1; D remains ambiguous. CDR3 size: 13 residues. V lost 4 bases to trimming and J lost 1 base, with 7 bases between them. Germline V gene sequence: CDR1 MNHEY, CDR2 SVGEGT. CDR3 sequence (DNA): TGTGCCAGCAGTTTCAGGAGGAACACTGAAGCTTTCTTT. The encoded protein is CASSFRRNTEAFF.

The V call is TRBV2, the J call TRBJ2-2; D not resolved. The CDR3 spans 13 residues. Looked up from germline, CDR1 is SNHLY and CDR2 is FYNNEI. Trimming stripped 2 bases from V and 8 bases from J, with 9 bases between. CDR3 in amino acids: CASSETFIGELFF. The CDR3 region has the DNA TGTGCCAGCAGTGAAACTTTCATAGGGGAGCTGTTTTTT.

The chain joins TRBV27 to TRBJ2-1; D is ambiguous. This CDR3 has 13 amino acids. From germline, CDR1 is MNHEY and CDR2 SMNVEV (reference sequence). V lost 0 bases, J lost 7 bases, and 7 bases lay in between. The CDR3, as DNA: TGTGCCAGCAGTTTATCTAAGCTTAATGAGCAGTTCTTC. It is translated as CASSLSKLNEQFF.

This clonotype has more than one count but fewer than ten. V is TRBV11-2 and J is TRBJ1-1; 8 bases match TRBD1. The germline gives CDR1 SGHAT, CDR2 FQNNGV. The CDR3 runs 13 residues. V lost 4 bases to trimming and J lost 7 bases; unmatched junction nucleotides: 5. The CDR3 protein is CASSSDRGGEAFF. Here the CDR3 DNA reads TGTGCCAGCAGCTCAGACAGGGGAGGTGAAGCTTTCTTT.

The genes are TRBV21-1 and TRBJ1-2. TRBV21-1 is a known pseudogene. This CDR3 is built from 15 residues. The CDR3 sequence: CASMPIKREHYGYTF. DNA for the CDR3: TGTGCCAGCATGCCCATTAAGAGGGAGCACTATGGCTACACCTTC.